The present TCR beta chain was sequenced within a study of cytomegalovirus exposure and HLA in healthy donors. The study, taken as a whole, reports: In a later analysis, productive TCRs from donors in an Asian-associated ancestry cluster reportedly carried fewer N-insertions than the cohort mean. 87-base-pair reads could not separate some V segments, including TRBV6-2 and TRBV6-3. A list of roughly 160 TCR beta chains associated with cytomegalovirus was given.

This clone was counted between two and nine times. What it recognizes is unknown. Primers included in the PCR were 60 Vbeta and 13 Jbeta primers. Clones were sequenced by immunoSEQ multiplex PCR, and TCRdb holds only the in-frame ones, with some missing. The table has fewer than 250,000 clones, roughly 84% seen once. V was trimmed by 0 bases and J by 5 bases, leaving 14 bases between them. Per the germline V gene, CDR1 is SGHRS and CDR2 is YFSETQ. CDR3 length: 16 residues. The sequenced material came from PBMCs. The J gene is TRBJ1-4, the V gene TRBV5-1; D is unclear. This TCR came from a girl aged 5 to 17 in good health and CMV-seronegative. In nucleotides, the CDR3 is TGCGCCAGCAGCTTGGACAGTCGATTTGACAATGAAAAACTGTTTTTT. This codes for CASSLDSRFDNEKLFF.